Each of the 2 T cell receptor beta chains below was sequenced from the same sample in a study of shared clonotypes between healthy human individuals. Only in-frame clones appear in the TCRdb table, and some are missing; sequencing was by immunoSEQ multiplex PCR. The sample contains over a million clones, approximately 78% of which appear only once. Sequenced input: memory CD4+ T cells from PBMCs. As to subset: CD45RA-negative fraction. These receptor sequences come from a man aged 18 to 30 in good health. Some clones in this sample may be carry-over from other donors' samples.

This clone was seen once. The V gene is TRBV5-4, the J gene TRBJ2-2; 9 bases fit TRBD2. The CDR3 covers 16 residues. V lost 0 bases to trimming and J lost 4 bases; unmatched junction nucleotides: 4. Germline CDR1 is SGHNT and CDR2 is YYREEE (reference sequence). In DNA, the CDR3 is TGTGCCAGCAGCTTGGGAGGCGGGAGGGTCACCGGGGAGCTGTTTTTT. This translates into CASSLGGGRVTGELFF.

The chain joins TRBV4-2 to TRBJ2-1; 8 nucleotides match TRBD2. The CDR3 is made up of 16 amino acids. CDR1 is LGHNA and CDR2 is YNFKEQ in the germline V gene. Trimming cost V 4 bases and J 9 bases; bases outside gene matches: 14. DNA for the CDR3: TGTGCCAGCAGCCGGGTTAGTAGCGGGGAGTTGGGTGAGCAGTTCTTC. Translation gives CASSRVSSGELGEQFF.